What follows describes a single T cell receptor (beta chain). Its antigen is not known. Relapses following autologous stem cell transplantation were seen in all patients, with brentuximab vedotin exposure varying. This entry comes from a study of PD-1 blockade in classical Hodgkin lymphoma. Study-wide results and limits: When nivolumab was started under 1 year after ASCT, patients were excluded. TCR diversity in CD4+, not CD8+, cells rose significantly by C4D1.

The repertoire was sequenced with immunoSEQ multiplex PCR; TCRdb's copy has only in-frame clones and lacks some. The repertoire consists of about 25,000 clones, with about 83% occurring once and the leading ten covering approximately 8%. This TCR was sampled from a human donor with classical Hodgkin lymphoma. Specimen: peripheral blood mononuclear cells (PBMCs), collected before the second cycle of nivolumab.

CDR3 sequence: CASSGNRAGGYTF. In DNA form, the CDR3 reads TGTGCCAGCAGCGGGAACAGGGCAGGTGGCTACACCTTC. The rearrangement uses TRBV9 and TRBJ1-2; D possibly corresponds to TRBD1 (6 bases). The germline V gene has CDR1 SGDLS and CDR2 YYNGEE. CDR3 length: 13 residues. V was shortened by 3 bases and J by 7 bases, with 13 bases between the two germline ends.